This TCR beta chain was sequenced in a study of human T cells and chemical hapten exposure. About the study: Variability of per-sample TCR yields stemmed mainly from small differences in pooled library volume.

Concerning this clonotype: The antigen is undetermined.

The library attached unique molecular identifiers to individual cDNA molecules. Authors' analysis steps: A per-sample median of roughly 96,000 TCRs was observed, with a range of roughly 20,000 to 690,600. TCRdb used MiXCR to reprocess the 5' RACE reads, holding one entry per CDR3 protein. Clone size and V and J calls follow TCRdb, not the original study. Counted here are more than 140,000 distinct CDR3 sequences, 4.1% occurring once; the ten biggest clones make up over 1.1%. Someone pulled total RNA out of unfractionated whole blood. Study results and limitations: There was no change with DPC sensitization in TCRs above 1 in 1000 frequency.

The CDR3 is made up of 18 amino acids. The V end was cut by 4 bases, the J end by 2 bases, with 24 bases between. Germline V lookup: CDR1 SEHNR, CDR2 FQNEAQ (reference sequence). The chain employs TRBV7-9 and TRBJ2-7, with unresolved D. The source of this sequence is a female donor in good health. In nucleotides, the CDR3 is TGTGCCAGCAGCTCTTTCCTCGTATTCGGTCTCGATGCCTACGAGCAGTACTTC. This codes for CASSSFLVFGLDAYEQYF.